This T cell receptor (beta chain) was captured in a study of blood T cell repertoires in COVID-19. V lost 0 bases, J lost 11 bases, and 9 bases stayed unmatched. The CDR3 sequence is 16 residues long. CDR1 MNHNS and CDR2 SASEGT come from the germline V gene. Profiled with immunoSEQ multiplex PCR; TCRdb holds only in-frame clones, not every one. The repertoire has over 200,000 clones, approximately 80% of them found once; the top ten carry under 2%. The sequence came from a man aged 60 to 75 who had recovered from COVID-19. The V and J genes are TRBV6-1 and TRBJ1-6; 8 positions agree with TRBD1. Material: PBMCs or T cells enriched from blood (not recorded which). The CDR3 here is CASSEAKAGGMTPLHF. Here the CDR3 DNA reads TGTGCCAGCAGTGAAGCGAAGGCAGGGGGCATGACACCCCTCCACTTT.